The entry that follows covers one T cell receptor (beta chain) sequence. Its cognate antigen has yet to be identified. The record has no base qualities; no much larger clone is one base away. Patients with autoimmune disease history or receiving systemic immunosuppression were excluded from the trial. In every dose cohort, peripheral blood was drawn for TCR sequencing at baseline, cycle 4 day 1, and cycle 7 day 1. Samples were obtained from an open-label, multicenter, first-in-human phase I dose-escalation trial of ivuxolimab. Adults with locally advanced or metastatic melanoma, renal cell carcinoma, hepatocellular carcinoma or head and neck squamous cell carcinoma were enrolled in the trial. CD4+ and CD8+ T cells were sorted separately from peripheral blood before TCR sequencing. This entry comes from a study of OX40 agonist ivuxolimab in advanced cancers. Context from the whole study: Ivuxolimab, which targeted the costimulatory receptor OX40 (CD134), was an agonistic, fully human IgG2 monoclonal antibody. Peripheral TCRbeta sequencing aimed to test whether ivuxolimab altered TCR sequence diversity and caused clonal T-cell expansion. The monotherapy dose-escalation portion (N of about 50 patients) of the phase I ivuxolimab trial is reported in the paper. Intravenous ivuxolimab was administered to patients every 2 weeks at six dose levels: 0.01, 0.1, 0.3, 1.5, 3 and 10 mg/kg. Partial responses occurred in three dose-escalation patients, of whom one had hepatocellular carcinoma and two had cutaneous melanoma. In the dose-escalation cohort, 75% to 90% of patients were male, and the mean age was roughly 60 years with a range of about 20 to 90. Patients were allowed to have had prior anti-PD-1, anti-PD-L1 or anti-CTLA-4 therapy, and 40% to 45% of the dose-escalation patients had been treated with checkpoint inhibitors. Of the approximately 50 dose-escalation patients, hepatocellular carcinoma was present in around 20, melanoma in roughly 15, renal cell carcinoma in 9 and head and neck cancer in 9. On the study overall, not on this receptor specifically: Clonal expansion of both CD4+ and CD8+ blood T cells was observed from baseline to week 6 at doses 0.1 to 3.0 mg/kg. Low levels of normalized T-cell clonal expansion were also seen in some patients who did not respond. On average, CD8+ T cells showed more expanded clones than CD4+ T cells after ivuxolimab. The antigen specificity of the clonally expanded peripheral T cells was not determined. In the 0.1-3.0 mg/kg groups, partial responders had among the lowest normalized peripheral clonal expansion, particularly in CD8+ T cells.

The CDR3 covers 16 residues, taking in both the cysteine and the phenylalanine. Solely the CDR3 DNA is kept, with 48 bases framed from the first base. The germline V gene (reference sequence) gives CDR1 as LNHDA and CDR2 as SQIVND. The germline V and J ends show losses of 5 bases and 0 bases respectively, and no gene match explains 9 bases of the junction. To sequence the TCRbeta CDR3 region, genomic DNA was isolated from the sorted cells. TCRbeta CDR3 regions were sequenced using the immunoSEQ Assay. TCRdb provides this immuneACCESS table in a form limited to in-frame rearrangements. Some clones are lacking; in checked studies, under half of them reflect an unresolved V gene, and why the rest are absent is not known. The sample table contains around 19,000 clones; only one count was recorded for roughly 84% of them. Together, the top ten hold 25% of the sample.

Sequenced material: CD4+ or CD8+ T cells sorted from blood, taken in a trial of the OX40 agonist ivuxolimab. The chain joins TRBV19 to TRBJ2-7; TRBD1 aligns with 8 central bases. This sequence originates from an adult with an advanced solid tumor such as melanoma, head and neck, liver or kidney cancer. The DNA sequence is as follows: TGTGCCAGTAGTCCTGGGACAGGTTTAAGCTCCTACGAGCAGTACTTC. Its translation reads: CASSPGTGLSSYEQYF.